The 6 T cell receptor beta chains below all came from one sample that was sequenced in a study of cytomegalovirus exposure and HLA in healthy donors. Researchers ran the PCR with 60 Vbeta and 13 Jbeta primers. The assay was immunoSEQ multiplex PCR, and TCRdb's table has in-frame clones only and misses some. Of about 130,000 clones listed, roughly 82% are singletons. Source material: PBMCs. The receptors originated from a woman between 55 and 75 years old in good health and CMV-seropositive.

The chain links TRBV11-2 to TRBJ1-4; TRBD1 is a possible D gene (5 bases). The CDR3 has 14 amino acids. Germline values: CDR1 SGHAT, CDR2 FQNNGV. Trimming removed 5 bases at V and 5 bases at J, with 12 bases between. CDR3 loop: CASSPSGANEKLFF. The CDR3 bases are TGTGCCAGCAGCCCGAGTGGGGCAAATGAAAAACTGTTTTTT.

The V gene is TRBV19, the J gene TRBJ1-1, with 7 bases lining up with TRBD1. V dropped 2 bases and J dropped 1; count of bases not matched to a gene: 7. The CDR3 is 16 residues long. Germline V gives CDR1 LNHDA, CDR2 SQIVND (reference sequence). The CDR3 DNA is TGTGCCAGTAGTATAACACAGGGGCGTACGAACACTGAAGCTTTCTTT. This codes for CASSITQGRTNTEAFF.

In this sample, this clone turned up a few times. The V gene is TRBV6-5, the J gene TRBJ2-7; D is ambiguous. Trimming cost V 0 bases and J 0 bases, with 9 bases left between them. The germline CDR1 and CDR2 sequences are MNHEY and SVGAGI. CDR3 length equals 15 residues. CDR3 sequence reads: CASSYSIYGSYEQYF. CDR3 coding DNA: TGTGCCAGCAGTTACTCGATATACGGCTCCTACGAGCAGTACTTC.

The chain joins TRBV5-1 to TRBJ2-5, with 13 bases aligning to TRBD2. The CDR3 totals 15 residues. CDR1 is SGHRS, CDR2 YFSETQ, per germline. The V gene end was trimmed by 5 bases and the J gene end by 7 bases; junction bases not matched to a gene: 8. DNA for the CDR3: TGCGCCAGCAGGGAGTGGACTAGCGGGAGTGGGACCCAGTACTTC. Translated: CASREWTSGSGTQYF. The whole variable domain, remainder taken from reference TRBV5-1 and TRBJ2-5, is KAGVTQTPRYLIKTRGQQVTLSCSPISGHRSVSWYQQTPGQGLQFLFEYFSETQRNKGNFPGRFSGRQFSNSRSEMNVSTLELGDSALYLCASREWTSGSGTQYFGPGTRLLVL.

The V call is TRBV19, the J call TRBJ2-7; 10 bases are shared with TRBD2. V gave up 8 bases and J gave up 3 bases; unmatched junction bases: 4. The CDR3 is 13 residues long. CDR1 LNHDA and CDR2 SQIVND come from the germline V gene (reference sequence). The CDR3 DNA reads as TGTGCCAGTGCCCGGACTAGCGGCTACGAGCAGTACTTC. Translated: CASARTSGYEQYF.

For the CDR3, the DNA is TGTGCCAGCAGCAGAAGAGACGGGGGTGAAGAAAACATTCAGTACTTC. Its protein is CASSRRDGGEENIQYF. V is TRBV4-2 and J is TRBJ2-4; D is perhaps TRBD2 (6 bases). Germline loops: CDR1 LGHNA, CDR2 YNFKEQ. V gave up 5 bases and J gave up 5 bases, with 19 bases separating them. CDR3 size: 16 residues.